The text below deals with one T cell receptor (beta chain). The antigen remains unidentified. The data originate from a study of regulatory T cells in long-lasting Graves disease. Study-level results: With persistent disease, TRBV28, TRBJ1-2 and TRBJ2-5 were the favored segments.

In building TCR beta libraries, iRepertoire HTBI primers were used together with Arm-PCR of CDR3 regions. TCRdb re-called the multiplex PCR reads with MiXCR, one entry per CDR3 protein. The sample records 500,000 or so distinct CDR3 sequences, about 16% being singletons. This sample's time point: newly diagnosed GD, antithyroid drugs for less than 3 months. PBMCs provided the RNA from which the TCR library was made. EDTA tubes received approximately 10 milliliters of collected peripheral blood. Germline assignment: CDR1 LGHDT and CDR2 YNNKEL (reference sequence). The CDR3 is 15 amino acids. The germline V and J ends were trimmed by 4 bases and 1 base, with 14 bases remaining between them. Separately, the same data were catalogued under a study of T cells in Graves' hyperthyroidism and ophthalmopathy. That work states: Primed by the HTBI set, a first-round RT-PCR was run on the TCR CDR3.

This TCR was recovered from a man in his forties with Graves disease. The sample here was peripheral blood mononuclear cells (PBMCs), taken at new diagnosis, from a patient treated with antithyroid drugs. The chain combines TRBV3-1 with TRBJ2-7; the D call may be TRBD1 or TRBD2 (5 bases each). Here the CDR3 DNA reads TGTGCCAGCAGCCGAAGTGGGGACCTGTCCTACGAGCAGTACTTC. Translating it yields CASSRSGDLSYEQYF.